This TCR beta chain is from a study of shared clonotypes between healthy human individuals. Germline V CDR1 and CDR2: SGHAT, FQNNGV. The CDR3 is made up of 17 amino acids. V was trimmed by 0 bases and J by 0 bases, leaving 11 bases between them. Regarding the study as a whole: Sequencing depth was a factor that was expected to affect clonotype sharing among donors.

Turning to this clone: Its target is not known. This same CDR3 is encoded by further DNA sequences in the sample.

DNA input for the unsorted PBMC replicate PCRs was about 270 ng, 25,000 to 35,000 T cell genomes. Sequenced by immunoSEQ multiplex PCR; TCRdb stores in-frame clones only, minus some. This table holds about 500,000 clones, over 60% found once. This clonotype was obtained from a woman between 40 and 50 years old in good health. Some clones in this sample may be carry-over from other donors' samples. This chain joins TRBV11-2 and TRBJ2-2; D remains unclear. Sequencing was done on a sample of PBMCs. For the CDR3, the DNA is TGTGCCAGCAGCTTAGATGGAGAAACAACGAACACCGGGGAGCTGTTTTTT. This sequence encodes CASSLDGETTNTGELFF.